This TCR beta chain was retrieved from a study of blood T cells in healthy people across ages (dated by TCRdb to 2013 to 2016). Concerning the study at large: In model experiments, roughly one uniquely barcoded TCR beta cDNA molecule per two T cells was captured by template switching. Using deep sequencing normalized with unique cDNA molecular identifiers, the study measured how TCR beta repertoire diversity changes with age. The donors were split into four age groups: young (average approximately 16 years), middle-aged (around 40), aged (approximately 60) and long-lived (roughly 86). Donors of different ages were randomly distributed across sequencing lanes to avoid experimental bias. Two additional independent replicas of 1 million unique cDNA reads from the same blood draw were analyzed for two donors (one aged 18 to 29 and one aged 80 or older).

In the case of this clonotype: Its antigen remains undetermined. Base quality data are lacking; no much larger clone is found one base away.

Systemically healthy Caucasian individuals from Russia, approximately 39 in total and aged about 6 to 100 years, were included as donors. Roughly 10 milliliters of peripheral blood were collected from each donor into EDTA-treated Vacutainer tubes. Ficoll-Paque density-gradient centrifugation was used to isolate PBMCs, with at least 6.5 million per sample. Trizol reagent was used to extract total RNA from PBMCs, with at least 6 micrograms per sample. For every donor, an aliquot of PBMCs went through flow cytometry to measure the percentages of naive CD45RAhigh/CD27high T cells. What the research found in general, with its limitations: A strong correlation was found between observed TCR beta diversity and the percentage of naive T cells measured by flow cytometry. Compared with the aged group, the long-lived group had more naive CD4+ T cells, fewer expanded clones and increased TCR diversity, a pattern suggesting age selection. Total diversity estimates from one million sequenced T cells were considered lower bounds and underestimates. Because the CMV infection status of the donors was unknown, age-related changes in expanded clonotypes may potentially have been confounded. Since profiling was done on bulk unsorted PBMCs, naive and antigen-experienced compartments could not be conclusively compared. As age increased, observed TCR beta diversity per million T cells dropped in a roughly linear way, and a significant reduction was already evident by age 40.

Receptors were amplified or captured by 5' RACE. A second PCR of about 6 to 11 cycles was performed with a sample-barcoded 5' primer and a J-beta primer mix. Each TCR beta cDNA molecule received a unique molecular identifier from a template-switch 5' adaptor carrying 12 random nucleotides. Each sample yielded at least 3 million CDR3-containing paired-end reads. All of the RNA was converted into first-strand cDNA using the Mint cDNA synthesis kit, with a TRBC-specific oligonucleotide serving as the primer. Following uracil-DNA glycosylase treatment, all cDNA underwent a first 18-cycle PCR with the universal primers M1SS and BC2_uni_R. On the study's bioinformatics: For normalization, 1 million high-quality reads, each with a distinct molecular identifier, were randomly selected from each sample. Reads sharing molecular identifiers were discarded rather than binned into consensus sequences. MiTCR, set to a Q25 quality threshold and the strictest error-elimination algorithm, was used for CDR3 identification, clonotype clustering and error correction. A nonparametric unseen species model using Euler transformation provided a lower-bound estimate of total TCR beta diversity. The public reads were reanalyzed by TCRdb: fastp trimming at Q25, MiXCR alignment, in-frame beta chains only. Rows matching on CDR3 protein sequence are summarized as one entry with the most common DNA and genes. Here the V and J calls rest on TCRdb's processing, not on the authors' analysis. For this sample there are some 1.8 million distinct CDR3 sequences; about 39% appear just once. The ten most abundant clones make up under 30% of the sample.

Sequences MGHDK (CDR1) and SYGVNS (CDR2) are obtained from the germline V gene. The germline V end is reduced by 2 bases and the J end by 7 bases; junction bases left unmatched: 9. Counted from cysteine to phenylalanine, this CDR3 has 15 amino acids. Kept here is only the CDR3 DNA, which spans 45 bases and is read in frame from base 1. Specimen: blood. The sequence derives from a human donor in good health. This chain joins TRBV25-1 to TRBJ1-2, and 8 junctional nucleotides match TRBD1. In nucleotides, the sequence is TGTGCCAGCAGTGAACACGGACAGGGCAGGAGTGGCTACACCTTC. It codes for CASSEHGQGRSGYTF.